The T cell receptor beta chain described here comes from a study of CD8+ T cells in alopecia areata. Findings and limits, study-wide: Sequence data from scalp samples additionally include resident alphabeta T cells of normal skin. Lesional tissue from the scalp (especially in alopecia totalis/universalis) showed higher clonality than normal scalp.

As to this clone: No antigen is known for it.

From germline, CDR1 is SQVTM and CDR2 ANQGSEA. The CDR3 length is 19 residues. Trimming removed 4 bases from V and 3 bases from J; junction bases left unmatched: 20. cDNA serving as the sequencing template came from extracted, reverse transcribed RNA. TCRdb's copy holds only in-frame clones and misses some; the assay was immunoSEQ multiplex PCR. Of around 120,000 clones in the sample, less than 80% were seen once. This receptor was identified in a human donor in good health. Sequencing was carried out using CD4+ T cells sorted from blood. The gene calls are TRBV29-1 and TRBJ2-3, with 9 bases that match TRBD1. DNA for the CDR3: TGCAGCGTTGCCGAGGGGCTGGGACAGGGTTTGAGTAGGACAGATACGCAGTATTTT. This sequence encodes CSVAEGLGQGLSRTDTQYF.